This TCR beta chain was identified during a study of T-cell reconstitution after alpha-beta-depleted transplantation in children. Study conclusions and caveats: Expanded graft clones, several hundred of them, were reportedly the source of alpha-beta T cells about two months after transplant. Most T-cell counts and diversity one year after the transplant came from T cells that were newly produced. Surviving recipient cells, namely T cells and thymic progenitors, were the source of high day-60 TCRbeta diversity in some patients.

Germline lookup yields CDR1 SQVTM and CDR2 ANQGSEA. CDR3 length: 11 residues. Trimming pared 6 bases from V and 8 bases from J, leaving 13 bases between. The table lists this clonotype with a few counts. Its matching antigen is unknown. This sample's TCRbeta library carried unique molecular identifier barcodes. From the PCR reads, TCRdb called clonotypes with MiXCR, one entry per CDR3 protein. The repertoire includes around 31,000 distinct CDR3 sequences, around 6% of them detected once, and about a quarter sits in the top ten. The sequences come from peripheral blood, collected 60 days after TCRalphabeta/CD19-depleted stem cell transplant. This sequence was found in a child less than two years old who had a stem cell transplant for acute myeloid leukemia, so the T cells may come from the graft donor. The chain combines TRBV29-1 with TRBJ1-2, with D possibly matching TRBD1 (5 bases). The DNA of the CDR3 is TGCAGCGTCGGACTCAGGGAGGGCTACACCTTC. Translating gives CSVGLREGYTF.